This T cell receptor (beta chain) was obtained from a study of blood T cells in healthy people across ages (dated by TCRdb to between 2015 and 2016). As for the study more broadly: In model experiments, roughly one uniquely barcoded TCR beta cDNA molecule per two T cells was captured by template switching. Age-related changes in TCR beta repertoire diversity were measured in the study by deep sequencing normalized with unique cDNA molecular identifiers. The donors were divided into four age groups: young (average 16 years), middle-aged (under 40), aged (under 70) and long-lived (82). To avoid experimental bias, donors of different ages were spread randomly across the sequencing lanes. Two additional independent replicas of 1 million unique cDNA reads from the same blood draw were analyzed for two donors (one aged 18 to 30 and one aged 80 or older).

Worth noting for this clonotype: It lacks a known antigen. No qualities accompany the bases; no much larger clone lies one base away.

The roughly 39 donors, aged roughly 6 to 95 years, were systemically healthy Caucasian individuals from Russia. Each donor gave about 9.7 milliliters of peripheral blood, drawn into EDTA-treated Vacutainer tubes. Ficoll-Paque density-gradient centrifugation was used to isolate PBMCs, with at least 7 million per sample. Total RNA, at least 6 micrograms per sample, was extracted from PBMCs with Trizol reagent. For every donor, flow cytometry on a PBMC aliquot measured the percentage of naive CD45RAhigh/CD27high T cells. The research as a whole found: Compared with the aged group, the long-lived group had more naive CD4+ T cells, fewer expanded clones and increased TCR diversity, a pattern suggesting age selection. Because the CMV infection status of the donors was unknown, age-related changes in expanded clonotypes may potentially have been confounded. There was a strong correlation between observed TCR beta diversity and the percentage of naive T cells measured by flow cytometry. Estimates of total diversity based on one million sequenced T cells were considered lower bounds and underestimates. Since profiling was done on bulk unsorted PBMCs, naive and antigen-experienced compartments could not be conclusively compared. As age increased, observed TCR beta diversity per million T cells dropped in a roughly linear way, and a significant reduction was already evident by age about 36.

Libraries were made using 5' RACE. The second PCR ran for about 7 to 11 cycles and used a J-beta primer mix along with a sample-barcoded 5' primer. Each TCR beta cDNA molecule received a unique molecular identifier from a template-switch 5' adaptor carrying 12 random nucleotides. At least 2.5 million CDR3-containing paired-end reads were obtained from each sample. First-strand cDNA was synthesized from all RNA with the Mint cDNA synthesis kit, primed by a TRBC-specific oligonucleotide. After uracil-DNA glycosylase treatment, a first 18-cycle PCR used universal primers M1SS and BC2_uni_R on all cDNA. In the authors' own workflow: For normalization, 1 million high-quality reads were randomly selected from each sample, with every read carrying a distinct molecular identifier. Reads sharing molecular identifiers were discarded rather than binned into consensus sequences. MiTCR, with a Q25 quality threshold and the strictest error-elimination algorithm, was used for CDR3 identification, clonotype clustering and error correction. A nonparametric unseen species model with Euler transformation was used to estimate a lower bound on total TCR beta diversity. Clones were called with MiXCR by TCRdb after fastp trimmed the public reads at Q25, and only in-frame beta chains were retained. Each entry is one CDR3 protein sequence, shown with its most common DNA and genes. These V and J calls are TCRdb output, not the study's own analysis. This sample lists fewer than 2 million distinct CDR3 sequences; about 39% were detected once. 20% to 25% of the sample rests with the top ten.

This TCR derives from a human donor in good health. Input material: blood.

The DNA is as follows: TGTGCCAGCAGTCTCGAGGGACAGGTTGGCTCCTACGAGCAGTACTTC. Its translation is CASSLEGQVGSYEQYF. The rearranged segments are TRBV7-6 and TRBJ2-7; 8 bases in the middle match TRBD1. The CDR3 covers 16 residues, taking in both the cysteine and the phenylalanine. Only CDR3 DNA remains: 48 bases, in frame from the first base. As encoded in the germline V gene, CDR1 is SGHVS while CDR2 is FNYEAQ. V is cut back by 6 bases and J by 0 bases, with 10 bases in the junction unmatched.